This TCR beta chain came from a study of T cells expressing NK-cell markers (dated by TCRdb to the early 2020s). A note on the overall study: Three sorted T-cell subsets (CD3+CD56+NKG2C+, CD3+CD56+NKG2C- and CD3+CD56-NKG2C+) from about 8 donors had their TCR beta-chain repertoires profiled. Among the eight sequenced donors, seven were HCMV-seropositive and one was HCMV-seronegative. All eight donors whose samples were sequenced were randomly selected healthy volunteers, three of them men and five women. Illumina HiSeq 2000/2500, MiSeq or NextSeq was used to sequence libraries as 2 x 150 bp reads.

Regarding this clonotype: The antigen this receptor binds is unknown.

Broad study findings and their caveats: In roughly six donors, the dominant CD3+CD56+NKG2C+ clonotypes ranked among the top 10 CD8+ clonotypes, making up roughly 1.0-7.0% of CD8+ T cells. Those dominant clonotypes were again the most abundant among CD3+CD56-NKG2C+ cells in a handful of donors, at roughly 25-65%. It remained unclear whether the expanded NKG2C-expressing T cell clones were specific for HCMV antigens.

TCRdb names Illumina HiSeq 2000 as the instrument used. TCR beta cDNA libraries were prepared using 5'RACE template switching, which introduced a universal primer site and unique molecular identifiers. cDNA synthesis was primed from the TCR beta constant segment, followed by two successive PCR amplification steps. The paper's processing steps were these. MIGEC was used to demultiplex reads and group reads by UMI, and MiTCR was used to assemble and quantify clonotypes. To remove erroneous sequences, TCR cDNA sequences were retained only when supported by two or more reads. The tcR package was used for downstream repertoire analysis, and clonotypes were matched across fractions by CDR3 nucleotide sequence plus V segment. VDJmatch was used to annotate antigen specificity against VDJdb, with one amino acid substitution in CDR3 allowed. TCRdb reanalyzed the reads, keeping one entry per CDR3 protein sequence and omitting DNA. The V and J calls, along with clone size, are taken from TCRdb and not from the paper's own processing. The sample table includes roughly 180,000 distinct CDR3 sequences. The top ten hold less than 20% of the sample.

To determine HCMV serostatus, a commercial ELISA kit was used to detect HCMV-specific IgG in serum. Ficoll density gradient centrifugation was used to isolate peripheral blood mononuclear cells from blood. The CDR3 runs 17 residues from the cysteine to the phenylalanine. The entry carries no DNA sequence. From the germline V gene, CDR1 is KGHDR and CDR2 is SFDVKD. The sequence was collected from a woman aged 18-70 years in good health. The sequence is built from TRBV24-1 and TRBJ1-1; no DNA is available, so the TRBD1 call from TCRdb remains unchecked. The sample was blood T cells: a sorted CD56 or NKG2C T cell subset, CD4+ or CD8+ T cells, or bulk PBMC T cells (not recorded which). CDR3 reads: CATRGTGIGPMNTEAFF.